This T cell receptor beta chain was captured in a study of CD8 T cells in Susac syndrome. The V gene end was trimmed by 7 bases and the J gene end by 5 bases; junction bases not matched to a gene: 7. This CDR3 has 13 residues. Findings and caveats of the study: Only a relatively small number of individuals were included in the TCR sequencing and HLA analysis.

The RNA input was roughly 0.45 to 1 ug, and it was reverse transcribed with random hexamers. An immunoSEQ multiplex PCR generated amplified TCR beta CDR3 products spanning 54 Vbeta and 13 Jbeta. MiXCR was run by TCRdb on the immunoSEQ multiplex PCR reads, yielding one entry per CDR3 protein. The data hold around 170,000 distinct CDR3 sequences, with approximately 94% observed a single time. TCR beta sequences were obtained from blood CD8+ and CD4+ T cells. Negative isolation yielded CD8+ and CD4+ T cells; FACS enriched TEMRA cells. Regarding this clonotype: Its antigen is not identified.

The TCR comes from a human donor with Susac syndrome. The sample consisted of CD4+ T cells from PBMCs. This chain uses TRBV12-3 or TRBV12-4 with TRBJ2-7, with 8 bases that match TRBD1. CDR3 DNA sequence: TGTGCCAGCACTCGACAGGGGTTCAACGAGCAGTACTTC. It encodes CASTRQGFNEQYF.